One sample yielded the 7 T cell receptor beta chains listed below, sequenced in a study of shared clonotypes between healthy human individuals. Measured with immunoSEQ multiplex PCR; TCRdb has only the in-frame clones, and not every one. The table includes approximately 600,000 clones, approximately 95% detected once. CD45RO-negative cells were positively selected for CCR7, leaving out terminally differentiated effector memory CD45RA+ cells. The sequencing input was naive CD8+ T cells sorted from blood. Every receptor here comes from a woman aged 25 to 45 in good health.

The genes are TRBV10-2 and TRBJ1-5; 9 bases match TRBD1. Per the germline V gene, CDR1 is WSHSY and CDR2 is SAAADI. This CDR3 region has 15 residues. With 3 bases clipped from V and 6 bases from J, the junction kept 6 bases outside the gene matches. The CDR3 protein is CASSDRGQGTQPQHF. The CDR3 DNA reads TGCGCCAGCAGTGACCGCGGACAGGGGACTCAGCCCCAGCATTTT.

The V call is TRBV28, the J call TRBJ1-2; 9 bases agree with TRBD1. Germline V gene sequence: CDR1 MDHEN, CDR2 SYDVKM. The CDR3 has 12 residues. The J segment lost 6 bases and the V segment lost 9 bases, leaving 5 bases of the junction unmatched. This CDR3 reads CASDRGRNGYTF. The CDR3 coding sequence is TGTGCCAGTGACAGGGGGAGGAATGGCTACACCTTC.

This clone was seen only once. This chain links TRBV29-1 with TRBJ2-3; TRBD2 agrees at 13 bases. CDR3 size: 17 residues. From germline, CDR1 is SQVTM and CDR2 ANQGSEA. CDR3 in amino acids: CSSLAGGPRGVFDTQYF. In nucleotides, the CDR3 is TGCAGTTCACTAGCGGGAGGGCCGAGGGGGGTTTTCGATACGCAGTATTTT.

This clone was detected once. The chain combines TRBV19 with TRBJ2-7; 8 bases fit TRBD2. This CDR3 has 14 residues. Unmatched junction bases numbered 5, after V lost 2 bases and J lost 5 bases. Germline CDR1 and CDR2: LNHDA and SQIVND (reference sequence). The CDR3 nucleotides read TGTGCCAGTAGTATACGACTAGCGCCTAACGAGCAGTACTTC. This encodes CASSIRLAPNEQYF.

This clone was recorded only once. V and J are TRBV28 and TRBJ2-7, with D possibly being TRBD1 (6 bases). Deletions cut 8 bases from V and 2 bases from J, with 13 bases between. The germline V gene has CDR1 MDHEN and CDR2 SYDVKM. The CDR3 totals 13 residues. The CDR3 reads CASGTGTPYEQYF. In nucleotides, the CDR3 is TGTGCCAGCGGAACCGGGACACCCTACGAGCAGTACTTC.

The rearrangement joins TRBV4-1 to TRBJ2-3, with no clear D. In germline, CDR1 is MGHRA, CDR2 YSYEKL. This CDR3 contains 18 residues. V dropped 0 bases and J dropped 1 base, with 17 bases sitting between them. The CDR3 nucleotides read TGCGCCAGCAGCCAAGATTCCCAGCAGGACGTGCGCACAGATACGCAGTATTTT. Its protein product is CASSQDSQQDVRTDTQYF.

For the CDR3, the DNA is TGTGCCAGCACTAAGTCCCGGGACAGGGTCCTCTACGAGCAGTACTTC. As protein: CASTKSRDRVLYEQYF. The chain is built from TRBV28 and TRBJ2-7; 9 bases map to TRBD1. The CDR3 has 16 amino acids. CDR1 and CDR2 from the germline V gene are MDHEN and SYDVKM. V gave up 7 bases and J gave up 3 bases; unmatched junction bases: 13. The whole variable domain, filled in from reference TRBV28 and TRBJ2-7, reads DVKVTQSSRYLVKRTGEKVFLECVQDMDHENMFWYRQDPGLGLRLIYFSYDVKMKEKGDIPEGYSVSREKKERFSLILESASTNQTSMYLCASTKSRDRVLYEQYFGPGTRLTVT.